These 7 T cell receptor beta chains were sequenced from one sample in a study of cytomegalovirus exposure and HLA in healthy donors. The PCR ran on 60 Vbeta and 13 Jbeta primers. Generated by immunoSEQ multiplex PCR, the TCRdb table keeps only in-frame clones and is missing some. Among tens of thousands of clones listed, about 79% were seen once. Sequenced input: PBMCs. The receptor set was obtained from a woman younger than 35 in good health and CMV-seronegative.

The rearrangement uses TRBV10-3 and TRBJ2-1; tentatively, D is TRBD1 (6 bases). The V and J ends lost 3 bases and 2 bases respectively, with 14 bases between them. The germline gives CDR1 ENHRY, CDR2 SYGVKD. The CDR3 covers 16 residues. The CDR3 spells CAISEVEGVAYNEQFF. CDR3 bases: TGTGCCATCAGTGAAGTTGAGGGGGTAGCCTACAATGAGCAGTTCTTC.

J is TRBJ2-7 and V is TRBV7-9; tentative D call: TRBD2 (6 bases). V was shortened by 4 bases and J by 3 bases, with 16 bases between the two germline ends. This CDR3 contains 15 residues. Germline V gene data show CDR1 as SEHNR and CDR2 as FQNEAQ (reference sequence). The CDR3 DNA follows: TGTGCCAGCAGCTGGACTACAGCCGTGGGCTACGAGCAGTACTTC. Translated, it gives CASSWTTAVGYEQYF.

The chain joins TRBV2 to TRBJ1-5; possibly TRBD1 for D (6 bases). V was cut by 7 bases and J by 5 bases, with 12 bases left in between. CDR1 and CDR2 from the germline V gene are SNHLY and FYNNEI. This CDR3 is 13 amino acids long. The CDR3 nucleotides read TGTGCCAGCACGAGAACAGGGTATCAGCCCCAGCATTTT. This codes for CASTRTGYQPQHF. Drawing the rest from reference TRBV2 and TRBJ1-5, the complete variable domain is EPEVTQTPSHQVTQMGQEVILRCVPISNHLYFYWYRQILGQKVEFLVSFYNNEISEKSEIFDDQFSVERPDGSNFTLKIRSTKLEDSAMYFCASTRTGYQPQHFGDGTRLSIL.

The CDR3 region has the DNA TGTGCCAGCAGTTTAAGGGGACAGCCCCAGCATTTT. It specifies CASSLRGQPQHF. The gene calls are TRBV27 and TRBJ1-5; possible D gene TRBD1, 5 bases. Per the germline V gene, CDR1 is MNHEY and CDR2 is SMNVEV (reference sequence). The CDR3 extends over 12 amino acids. V was trimmed by 2 bases and J by 7 bases, leaving 6 bases between them.

This rearrangement joins TRBV28 to TRBJ2-5; 7 bases map to TRBD2. CDR1 MDHEN and CDR2 SYDVKM come from the germline V gene. The CDR3 sequence is 17 residues long. Germline trimming cut 5 bases from V and 3 bases from J; bases unmatched to any gene: 15. CDR3 sequence: CASSAPPQTSIEETQYF. The CDR3 DNA sequence: TGTGCCAGCAGTGCCCCTCCCCAGACTAGCATAGAAGAGACCCAGTACTTC.

The rearrangement links TRBV27 to TRBJ2-7, with a tentative D call TRBD1 (6 bases). With 2 bases removed from V and 1 base from J, the gap between germline ends came to 12 bases. Germline lookup yields CDR1 MNHEY and CDR2 SMNVEV (reference sequence). The CDR3 is 15 amino acids. The CDR3 coding sequence is TGTGCCAGCAGTTTACGAGGGGGAAGTTCCTACGAGCAGTACTTC. This encodes CASSLRGGSSYEQYF.

The chain has TRBV2 and TRBJ2-5; D remains ambiguous. Germline-derived CDR1 and CDR2 are SNHLY and FYNNEI. V was shortened by 7 bases and J by 5 bases, with 14 bases between the two germline ends. CDR3 length equals 13 residues. CDR3 sequence reads: CASNGRVSETQYF. The CDR3 DNA reads as TGTGCCAGCAACGGTCGAGTGTCCGAGACCCAGTACTTC. Variable domain in full (rest from reference TRBV2 and TRBJ2-5): EPEVTQTPSHQVTQMGQEVILRCVPISNHLYFYWYRQILGQKVEFLVSFYNNEISEKSEIFDDQFSVERPDGSNFTLKIRSTKLEDSAMYFCASNGRVSETQYFGPGTRLLVL.